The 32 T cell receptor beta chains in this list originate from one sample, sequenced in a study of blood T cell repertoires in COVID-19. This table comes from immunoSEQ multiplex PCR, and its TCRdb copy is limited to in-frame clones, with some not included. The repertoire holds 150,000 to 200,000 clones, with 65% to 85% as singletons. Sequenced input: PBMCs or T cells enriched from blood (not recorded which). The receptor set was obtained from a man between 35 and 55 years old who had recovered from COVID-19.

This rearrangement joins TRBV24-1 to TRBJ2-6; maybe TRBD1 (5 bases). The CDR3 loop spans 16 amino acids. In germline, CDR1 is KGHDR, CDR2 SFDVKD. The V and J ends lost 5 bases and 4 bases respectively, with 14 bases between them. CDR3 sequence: CATSARQSLGANVLTF. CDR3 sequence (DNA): TGTGCCACCAGTGCGAGACAGAGCCTCGGGGCCAACGTCCTGACTTTC.

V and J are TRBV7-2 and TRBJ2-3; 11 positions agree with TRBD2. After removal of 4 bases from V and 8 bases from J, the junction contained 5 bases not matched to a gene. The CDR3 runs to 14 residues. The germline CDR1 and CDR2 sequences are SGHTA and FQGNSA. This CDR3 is CASSYIAGGTTQYF. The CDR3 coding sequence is TGTGCCAGCAGCTATATAGCGGGGGGGACTACGCAGTATTTT.

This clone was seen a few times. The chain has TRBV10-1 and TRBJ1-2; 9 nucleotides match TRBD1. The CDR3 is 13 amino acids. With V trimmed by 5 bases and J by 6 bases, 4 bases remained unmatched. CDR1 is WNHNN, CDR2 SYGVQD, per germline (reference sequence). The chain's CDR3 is CASSNRGPNGYTF. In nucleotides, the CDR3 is TGCGCCAGCAGTAACAGGGGGCCCAATGGCTACACCTTC.

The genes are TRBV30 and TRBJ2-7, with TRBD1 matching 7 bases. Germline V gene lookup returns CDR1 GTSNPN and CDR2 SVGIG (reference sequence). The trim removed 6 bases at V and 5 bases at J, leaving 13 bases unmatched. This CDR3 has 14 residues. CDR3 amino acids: CACARQGLRDEQYF. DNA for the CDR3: TGTGCCTGCGCTCGACAGGGCCTAAGGGACGAGCAGTACTTC.

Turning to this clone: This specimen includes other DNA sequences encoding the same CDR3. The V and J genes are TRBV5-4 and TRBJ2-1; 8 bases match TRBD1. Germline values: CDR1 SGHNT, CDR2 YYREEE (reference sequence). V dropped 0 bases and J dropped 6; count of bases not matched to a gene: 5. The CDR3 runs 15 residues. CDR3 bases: TGTGCCAGCAGCTTGGCCGGGACAGGTACCAATGAGCAGTTCTTC. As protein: CASSLAGTGTNEQFF.

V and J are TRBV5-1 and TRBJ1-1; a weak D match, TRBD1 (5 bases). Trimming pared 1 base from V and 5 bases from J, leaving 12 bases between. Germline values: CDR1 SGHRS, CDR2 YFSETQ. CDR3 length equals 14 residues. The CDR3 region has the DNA TGCGCCAGCAGCTTGCAGGGCCTGAGGACTGAAGCTTTCTTT. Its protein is CASSLQGLRTEAFF.

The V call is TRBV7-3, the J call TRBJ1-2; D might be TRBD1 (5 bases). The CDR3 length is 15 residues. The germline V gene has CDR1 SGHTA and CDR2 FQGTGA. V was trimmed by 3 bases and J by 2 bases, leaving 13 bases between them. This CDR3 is CASSFDGGVNYGYTF. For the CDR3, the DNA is TGTGCCAGCAGCTTCGATGGAGGGGTAAACTATGGCTACACCTTC.

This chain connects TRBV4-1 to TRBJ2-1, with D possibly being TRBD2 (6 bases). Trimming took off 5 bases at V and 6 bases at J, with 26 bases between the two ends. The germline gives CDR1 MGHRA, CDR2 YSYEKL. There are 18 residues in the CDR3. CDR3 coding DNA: TGCGCCAGCAGCACCTTAAATATCCGGGAGCGGGTCCCCAATGAGCAGTTCTTC. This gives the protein CASSTLNIRERVPNEQFF.

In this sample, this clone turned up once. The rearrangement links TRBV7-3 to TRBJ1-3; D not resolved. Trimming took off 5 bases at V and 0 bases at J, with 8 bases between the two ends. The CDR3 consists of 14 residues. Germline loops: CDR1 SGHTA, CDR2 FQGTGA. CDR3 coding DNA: TGTGCCAGCAGCCTCAGGTCCTCTGGAAACACCATATATTTT. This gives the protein CASSLRSSGNTIYF.

The CDR3 sequence: CASSYRQGLIADTQYF. For the CDR3, the DNA is TGTGCCAGCAGCTACCGACAGGGTCTTATCGCAGATACGCAGTATTTT. The chain uses TRBV11-2 and TRBJ2-3; 7 bases map to TRBD1. The germline V gene encodes CDR1 SGHAT and CDR2 FQNNGV. V gave up 4 bases and J gave up 4 bases; unmatched junction bases: 11. This CDR3 region has 16 residues.

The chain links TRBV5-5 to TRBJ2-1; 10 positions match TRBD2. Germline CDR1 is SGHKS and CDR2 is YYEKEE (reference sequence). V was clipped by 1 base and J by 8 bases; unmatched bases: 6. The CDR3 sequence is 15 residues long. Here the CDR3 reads CASSLSGGAGDEQFF. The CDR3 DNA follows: TGTGCCAGCAGCTTGAGCGGGGGGGCCGGAGATGAGCAGTTCTTC.

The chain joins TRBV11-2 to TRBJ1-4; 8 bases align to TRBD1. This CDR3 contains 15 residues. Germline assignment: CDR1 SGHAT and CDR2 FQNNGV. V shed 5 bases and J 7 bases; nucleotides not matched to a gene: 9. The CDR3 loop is CASSPDRGRPEKLFF. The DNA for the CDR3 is TGTGCCAGCAGCCCTGACAGGGGACGACCTGAAAAACTGTTTTTT.

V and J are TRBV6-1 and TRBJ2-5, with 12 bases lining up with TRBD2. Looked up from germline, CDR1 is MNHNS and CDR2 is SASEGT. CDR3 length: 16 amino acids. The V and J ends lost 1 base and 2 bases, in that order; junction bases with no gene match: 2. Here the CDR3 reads CASSEDLAGGQETQYF. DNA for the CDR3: TGTGCCAGCAGTGAAGATCTAGCGGGGGGGCAAGAGACCCAGTACTTC.

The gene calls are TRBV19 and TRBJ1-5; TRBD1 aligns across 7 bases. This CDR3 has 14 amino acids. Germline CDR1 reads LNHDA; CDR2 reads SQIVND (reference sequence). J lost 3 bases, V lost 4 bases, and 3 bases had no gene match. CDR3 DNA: TGTGCCAGTAGTAGGGACAGCACCAATCAGCCCCAGCATTTT. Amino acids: CASSRDSTNQPQHF.

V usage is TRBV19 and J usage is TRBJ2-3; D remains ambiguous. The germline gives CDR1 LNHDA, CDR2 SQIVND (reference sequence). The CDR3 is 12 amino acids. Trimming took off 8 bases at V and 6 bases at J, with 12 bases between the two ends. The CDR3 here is CASASRADTQYF. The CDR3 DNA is TGTGCCAGTGCCTCTCGAGCGGATACGCAGTATTTT.

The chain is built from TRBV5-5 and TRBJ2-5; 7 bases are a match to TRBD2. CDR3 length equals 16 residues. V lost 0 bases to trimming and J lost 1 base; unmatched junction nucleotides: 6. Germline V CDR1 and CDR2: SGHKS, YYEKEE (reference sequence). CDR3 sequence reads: CASSLAVAGGQETQYF. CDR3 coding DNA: TGTGCCAGCAGCTTGGCGGTAGCGGGTGGCCAAGAGACCCAGTACTTC.

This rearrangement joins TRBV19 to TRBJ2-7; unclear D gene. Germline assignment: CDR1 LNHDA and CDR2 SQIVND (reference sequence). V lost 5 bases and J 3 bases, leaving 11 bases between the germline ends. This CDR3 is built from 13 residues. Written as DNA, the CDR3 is TGTGCCAGTAGTCTTACAGATTTCTACGAGCAGTACTTC. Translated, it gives CASSLTDFYEQYF.

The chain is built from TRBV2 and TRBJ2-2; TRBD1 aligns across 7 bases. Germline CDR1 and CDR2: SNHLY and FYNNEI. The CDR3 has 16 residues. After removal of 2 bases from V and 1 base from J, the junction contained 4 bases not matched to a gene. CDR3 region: CASSELGTVNTGELFF. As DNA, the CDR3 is TGTGCCAGCAGTGAATTAGGGACAGTGAACACCGGGGAGCTGTTTTTT.

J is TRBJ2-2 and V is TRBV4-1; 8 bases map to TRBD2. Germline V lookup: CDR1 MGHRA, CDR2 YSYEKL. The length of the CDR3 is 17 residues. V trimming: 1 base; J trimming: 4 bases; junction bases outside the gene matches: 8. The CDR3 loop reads CASSQGPRGAFTGELFF. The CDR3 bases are TGCGCCAGCAGCCAAGGCCCGCGGGGGGCATTCACCGGGGAGCTGTTTTTT.

The CDR3 sequence is CASSPTSTGNYGYTF. The DNA of the CDR3 is TGTGCCAGCAGCCCCACCTCGACAGGAAACTATGGCTACACCTTC. The genes are TRBV7-3 and TRBJ1-2; D is perhaps TRBD1 (6 bases). CDR1 SGHTA and CDR2 FQGTGA come from the germline V gene. CDR3 size: 15 residues. Trimming took 5 bases from V and 2 from J, leaving 15 bases between them.

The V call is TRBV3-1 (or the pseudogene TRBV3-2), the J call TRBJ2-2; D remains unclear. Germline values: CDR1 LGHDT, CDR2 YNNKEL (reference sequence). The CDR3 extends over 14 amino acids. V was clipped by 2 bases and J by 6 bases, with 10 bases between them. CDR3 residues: CASSQMKSAGELFF. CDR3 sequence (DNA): TGTGCCAGCAGCCAAATGAAAAGCGCCGGGGAGCTGTTTTTT.

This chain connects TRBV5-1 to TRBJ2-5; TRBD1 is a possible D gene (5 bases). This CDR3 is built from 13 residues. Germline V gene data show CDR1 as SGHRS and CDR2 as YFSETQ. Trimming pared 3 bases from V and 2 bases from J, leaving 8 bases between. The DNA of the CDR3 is TGCGCCAGCAGCTCTAGACAGCAAGAGACCCAGTACTTC. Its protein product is CASSSRQQETQYF.

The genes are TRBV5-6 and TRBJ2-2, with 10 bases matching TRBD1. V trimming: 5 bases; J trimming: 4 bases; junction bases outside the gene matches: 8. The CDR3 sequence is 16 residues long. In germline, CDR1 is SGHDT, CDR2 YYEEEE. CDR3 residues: CASSIRDRGGTGELFF. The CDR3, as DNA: TGTGCCAGCAGTATCCGGGACAGGGGCGGCACCGGGGAGCTGTTTTTT.

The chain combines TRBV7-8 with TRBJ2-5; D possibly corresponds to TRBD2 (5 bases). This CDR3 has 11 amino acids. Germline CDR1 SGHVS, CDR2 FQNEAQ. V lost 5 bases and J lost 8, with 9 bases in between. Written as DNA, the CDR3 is TGTGCCAGCAGCCCCCGGGGAACCCAGTACTTC. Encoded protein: CASSPRGTQYF.

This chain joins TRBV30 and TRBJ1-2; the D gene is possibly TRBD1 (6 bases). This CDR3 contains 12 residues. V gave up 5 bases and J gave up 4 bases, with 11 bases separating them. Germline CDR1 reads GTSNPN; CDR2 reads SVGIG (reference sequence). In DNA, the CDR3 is TGTGCCTGGGGACTAGGGGGCTATGGCTACACCTTC. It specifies CAWGLGGYGYTF.

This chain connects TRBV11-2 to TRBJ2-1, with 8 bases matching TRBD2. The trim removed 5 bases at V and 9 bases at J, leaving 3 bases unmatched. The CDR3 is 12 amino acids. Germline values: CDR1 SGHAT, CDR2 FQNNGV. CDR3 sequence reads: CASSRAGGEQFF. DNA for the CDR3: TGTGCCAGCAGCCGCGCGGGGGGTGAGCAGTTCTTC.

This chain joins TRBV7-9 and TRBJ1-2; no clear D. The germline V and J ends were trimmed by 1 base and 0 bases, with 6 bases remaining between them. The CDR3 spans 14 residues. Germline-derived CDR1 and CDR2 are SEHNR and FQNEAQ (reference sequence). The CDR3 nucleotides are TGTGCCAGCAGCTTAGACAGTACTAACTATGGCTACACCTTC. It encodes CASSLDSTNYGYTF.

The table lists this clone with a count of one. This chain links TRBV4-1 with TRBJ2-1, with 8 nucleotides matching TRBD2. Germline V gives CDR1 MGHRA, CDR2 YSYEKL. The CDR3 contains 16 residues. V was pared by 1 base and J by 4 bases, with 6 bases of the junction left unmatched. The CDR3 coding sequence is TGCGCCAGCAGCCAAGGCCCTAGCGGGCGTTACAATGAGCAGTTCTTC. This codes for CASSQGPSGRYNEQFF.

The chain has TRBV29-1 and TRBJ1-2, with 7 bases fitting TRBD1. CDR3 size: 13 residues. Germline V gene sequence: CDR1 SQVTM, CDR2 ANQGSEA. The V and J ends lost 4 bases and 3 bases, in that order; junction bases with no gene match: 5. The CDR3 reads CSVVQGNDYGYTF. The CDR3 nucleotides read TGCAGCGTTGTACAGGGGAACGACTATGGCTACACCTTC.

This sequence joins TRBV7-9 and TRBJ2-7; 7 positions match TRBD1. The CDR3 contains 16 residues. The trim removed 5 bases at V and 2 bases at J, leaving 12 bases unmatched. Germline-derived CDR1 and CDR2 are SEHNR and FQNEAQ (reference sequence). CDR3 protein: CASSQPSRGSTYEQYF. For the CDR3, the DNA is TGTGCCAGCAGCCAACCTTCCAGGGGGTCTACCTACGAGCAGTACTTC.

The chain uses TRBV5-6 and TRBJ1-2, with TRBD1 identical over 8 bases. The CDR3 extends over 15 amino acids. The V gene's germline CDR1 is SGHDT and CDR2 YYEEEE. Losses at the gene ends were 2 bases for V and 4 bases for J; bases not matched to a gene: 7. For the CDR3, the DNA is TGTGCCAGCAGCTTTCGGCAGGGGGCAAGCTATGGCTACACCTTC. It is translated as CASSFRQGASYGYTF.

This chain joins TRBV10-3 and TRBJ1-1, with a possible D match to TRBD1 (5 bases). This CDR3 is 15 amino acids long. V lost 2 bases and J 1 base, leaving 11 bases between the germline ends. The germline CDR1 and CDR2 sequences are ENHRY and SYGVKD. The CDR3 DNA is TGTGCCATCAGTGAGCGCAGGGAGGGGAACACTGAAGCTTTCTTT. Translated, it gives CAISERREGNTEAFF.